In this sample, the clone carrying this TCR beta chain turned up a few times. This CDR3 has 21 amino acids. Trimming took off 0 bases at V and 3 bases at J, with 25 bases between the two ends. From germline, CDR1 is SGDLS and CDR2 YYNGEE. TCR beta CDR3 region amplification was performed from RNA transcripts. The HTBI set primed first-round TCR CDR3 RT-PCR. TCRdb independently ran MiXCR on the multiplex PCR reads; one entry per CDR3 protein. The table has 600,000 to 750,000 distinct CDR3 sequences, 17% seen once. The data derive from a study of T cells in Graves' hyperthyroidism and ophthalmopathy. This TCR was sampled from a man aged 45 to 65 with Graves' hyperthyroidism. Specimen: blood. The V and J genes are TRBV9 and TRBJ2-6; TRBD1 is a possible D gene (6 bases). CDR3 loop: CASSVGVSILYDRIGANVLTF. CDR3 sequence (DNA): TGTGCCAGCAGCGTAGGAGTTAGTATTTTGTACGACAGGATTGGGGCCAACGTCCTGACTTTC.